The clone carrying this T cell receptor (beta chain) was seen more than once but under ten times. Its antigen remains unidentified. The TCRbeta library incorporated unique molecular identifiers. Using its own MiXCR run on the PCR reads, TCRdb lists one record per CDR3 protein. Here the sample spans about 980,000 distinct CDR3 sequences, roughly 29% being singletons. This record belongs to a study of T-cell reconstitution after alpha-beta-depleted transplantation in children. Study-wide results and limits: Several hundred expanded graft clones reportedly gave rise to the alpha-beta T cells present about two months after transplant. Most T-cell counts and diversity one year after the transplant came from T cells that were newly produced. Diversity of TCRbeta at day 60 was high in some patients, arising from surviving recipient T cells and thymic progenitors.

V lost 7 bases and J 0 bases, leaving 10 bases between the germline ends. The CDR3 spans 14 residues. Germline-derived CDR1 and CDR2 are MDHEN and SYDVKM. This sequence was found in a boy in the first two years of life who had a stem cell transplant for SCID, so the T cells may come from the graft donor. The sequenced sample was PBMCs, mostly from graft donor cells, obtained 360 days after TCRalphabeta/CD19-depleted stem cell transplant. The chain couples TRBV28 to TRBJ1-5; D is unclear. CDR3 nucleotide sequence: TGTGCCAGCAATCGGGCGTATAGCAATCAGCCCCAGCATTTT. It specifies CASNRAYSNQPQHF.